What follows are 9 T cell receptor beta chains derived from one specimen sequenced in a study of T cells in Graves' hyperthyroidism and ophthalmopathy. RNA transcripts were the template for amplifying TCR beta CDR3 regions. TCR CDR3 underwent first-round RT-PCR with the HTBI primer set. Each CDR3 protein gets one entry after TCRdb re-called the multiplex PCR reads with MiXCR. The sample carries fewer than 500,000 distinct CDR3 sequences, over 12% recorded once. Sequenced input: blood. The source of these receptors is a man aged 18 to 30 with Graves' ophthalmopathy.

This clonotype was counted at least ten times. The V and J genes are TRBV2 and TRBJ2-7, with a weak D call TRBD2 (5 bases). V lost 2 bases and J lost 3, with 14 bases in between. Germline CDR1 is SNHLY and CDR2 is FYNNEI. The CDR3 runs to 15 residues. In nucleotides, the CDR3 is TGTGCCAGCAGTGAACTCGGTCTAGCAAGCTACGAGCAGTACTTC. Translating it yields CASSELGLASYEQYF.

The V call is TRBV10-3, the J call TRBJ2-5; no clear D. The CDR3 totals 13 residues. Germline CDR1 reads ENHRY; CDR2 reads SYGVKD. V lost 10 bases, J lost 4 bases, and 16 bases lay in between. CDR3 DNA sequence: TGTGCCACTATGCCCGCTGGGCGAGAGACCCAGTACTTC. It specifies CATMPAGRETQYF.

This clonotype has a handful of counts. The gene calls are TRBV6-1 and TRBJ2-5; 7 bases align to TRBD2. The CDR3 runs 14 residues. CDR1 is MNHNS, CDR2 SASEGT, per germline. V dropped 7 bases and J dropped 1; count of bases not matched to a gene: 6. CDR3 loop: CASTKTSAQETQYF. The CDR3 DNA is TGTGCCAGCACGAAAACTAGCGCCCAAGAGACCCAGTACTTC.

This clonotype was picked up many times. The CDR3, as DNA: TGCGCCAGCAGGATAGGGGGGGACTATGGCTACACCTTC. As protein: CASRIGGDYGYTF. V gene TRBV5-1 combines with J gene TRBJ1-2; TRBD1 is a possible D gene (6 bases). The CDR3 length is 13 residues. V lost 5 bases, J lost 3 bases, and 11 bases lay in between. Per germline, CDR1 SGHRS and CDR2 YFSETQ.

This clonotype was counted ten times or more. This rearrangement joins TRBV2 to TRBJ1-2, with unresolved D. The CDR3 has 14 residues. Between the trimmed V and J ends, which lost 1 base and 3 bases, there was a span of 9 bases. CDR1 is SNHLY and CDR2 is FYNNEI in the germline V gene. This chain's CDR3 is CASSEERDYYGYTF. In DNA, the CDR3 is TGTGCCAGCAGTGAAGAACGTGATTACTATGGCTACACCTTC.

The chain couples TRBV6-1 to TRBJ2-1; 11 positions agree with TRBD2. This CDR3 is built from 16 residues. Germline-derived CDR1 and CDR2 are MNHNS and SASEGT. V lost 6 bases and J lost 1; bases outside the gene matches: 5. In nucleotides, the CDR3 is TGTGCCAGCAGAGATAGCGGGGGGGGTTCCTACAATGAGCAGTTCTTC. Encoded protein: CASRDSGGGSYNEQFF.

The gene calls are TRBV7-9 and TRBJ1-2; possibly TRBD1 for D (6 bases). Trimming removed 5 bases at V and 13 bases at J, with 11 bases between. Germline loops: CDR1 SEHNR, CDR2 FQNEAQ (reference sequence). CDR3 size: 10 residues. CDR3 region: CASSHRVSTF. The CDR3 nucleotides read TGTGCCAGCAGCCACAGGGTTTCCACCTTC.

A few counts support this clonotype. The V gene is TRBV4-1, the J gene TRBJ1-3; no clear D. This CDR3 region has 15 residues. V was trimmed by 3 bases and J by 0 bases, leaving 9 bases between them. Germline V lookup: CDR1 MGHRA, CDR2 YSYEKL. The CDR3 here is CASSQGRLSGNTIYF. The DNA for the CDR3 is TGCGCCAGCAGCCAGGGCAGACTCTCTGGAAACACCATATATTTT.

This clonotype was observed many times. The chain couples TRBV25-1 to TRBJ2-5; D ambiguous. CDR1 is MGHDK and CDR2 is SYGVNS in the germline V gene. Trimming removed 1 base from V and 1 base from J, with 10 bases in between. The CDR3 sequence is 15 residues long. CDR3 amino acids: CASSESGTAQETQYF. The CDR3 nucleotides read TGTGCCAGCAGTGAATCGGGTACAGCCCAAGAGACCCAGTACTTC.